The TCR beta chain under discussion was sequenced for a study of shared clonotypes between healthy human individuals (dated by TCRdb to 2018 to 2020). For the study in its entirety: The cohort included three men and a couple of women between 18 and 49 years of age. For each donor, three plates each were used for CD4 naive and CD4 memory, two plates were used for CD8 naive, and one plate was used for CD8 memory. Blood TCR repertoires of five healthy adults were deeply sequenced to estimate repertoire size and the extent of clonotype sharing between individuals. Different laboratories and diverse techniques were used to prepare libraries and sequence TCR repertoires, to increase sequencing depth and limit assay-specific biases. Each donor's leukapheresis produced roughly between about 0.9 and 9.5 billion PBMCs.

What the work shows at the level of the full study, not this receptor alone: When a few donors were compared, the shared fraction of clonotypes was around 4.6% for naive CD4, around 4% for naive CD8, 2% to 2.5% for memory CD4, and under 0.5% for memory CD8. Because the study included only a small number of donors, the genetic and exposure-history diversity represented was limited. Rarefaction of sorted-subset datasets indicated incomplete sequencing despite the large sequencing depth. Sampling was restricted to blood, and TCR repertoires in tissue are likely to differ from TCR repertoires in blood. Clonotypes shared by all four sorted-subset donors showed higher generation probabilities than non-shared clonotypes. Pairwise subsampling led to the expectation that sequencing depth would affect the degree of clonotype sharing among donors. Naive subsets generally had larger estimated clonotype richness than memory subsets did.

Sequences LNHNV (CDR1) and YYDKDF (CDR2) are obtained from the germline V gene (reference sequence). From the cysteine through the phenylalanine, the CDR3 covers 15 amino acids. Only the CDR3 portion is preserved as DNA: 45 bases, with reading frame beginning at the first base. V ends up 5 bases short and J 5 bases short, with an unmatched junction base count of 9. On this clone: It has no known antigen specificity. Base qualities are not at hand, and no much larger clone is one base apart.

Using the deep immunoSEQ assay, TCR CDR3 regions were amplified from genomic DNA by multiplex PCR. For each cell subset, the extracted genomic DNA was distributed evenly across all wells of several immunoSEQ 96-well plates, and each plate served as one replicate. For sorted subsets, each replicate PCR was loaded with around 200 ng genomic DNA, equivalent to some 27,000 T cell genomes. Purified libraries were measured with a Qubit 3.0 fluorometer, size-checked on a Bioanalyzer 2100, and measured again with the KAPA Library Quantification kit. Every immunoSEQ 96-well plate was sequenced on a dedicated single-read 150-cycle Illumina NextSeq 550 flow cell. The paper's processing steps were these. Because only junctional sequences without quality scores were contained in the immunoSEQ output, filtering matching that applied to full-length reads could not be performed. To assign V/J genes and CDR3, sequences were annotated against IMGT germline references using PyIR, a Python wrapper for IgBLAST v1.9. Reads with weak V/J assignments (E-value above 1e-6), missing CDR3, stop codons, out-of-frame junctions, or ambiguous translated residues were removed. V3J clonotypes were defined by identical inferred V gene, J gene, and CDR3 amino acid sequence. Percentage overlap between repertoires was calculated by dividing the number of shared unique clonotypes by the size of the smaller repertoire. RTK rarefaction, the Chao1 estimator, and Recon v2.1 estimates of unobserved clonotypes were used to assess repertoire richness. Generation probabilities for all TCRbeta clonotypes obtained by the gDNA method from a few donors were computed using OLGA. TCRdb provides this immuneACCESS table in a form limited to in-frame rearrangements. Some clones are lacking; in checked studies, under half of them reflect an unresolved V gene, and why the rest are absent is not known. V and J calls and clone size follow that table, whereas D and trimming were derived from the DNA. In all, the sample holds roughly 810,000 clones, and 96% of those were seen once. Jointly, the top ten make up under 0.3% of the sample.

CD8 naive samples were obtained by positive selection for CCR7 among CD45RO-negative cells, yielding a CD45RA+CCR7+ population from which TemRA cells were excluded. Donors were healthy HIV-negative adults with no recently reported acute infections or vaccinations. Every donor was a Caucasian adult residing in Nashville, Tennessee, USA. After blood collection by leukapheresis, PBMCs were isolated using Ficoll-Histopaque density gradient centrifugation and then cryopreserved in the vapor phase of liquid nitrogen. Purity and quantity of every magnetically sorted T cell population were checked by analytical flow cytometry. Genomic DNA was isolated from each sorted fraction and quantified by UV absorbance on a Nanodrop 2000c.

The TCR originated in a man aged 30 to 45 in good health. The receptor chain draws on TRBV15 and TRBJ1-5, with 7 bases aligning to TRBD1. The sequenced sample was naive CD8+ T cells sorted from blood. What this sample's cell subset or site label stands for: CD45RA+CCR7+. The base sequence is TGTGCCACCAGCGGATCCCGGGACAGAGATCAGCCCCAGCATTTT. Its protein product is CATSGSRDRDQPQHF.